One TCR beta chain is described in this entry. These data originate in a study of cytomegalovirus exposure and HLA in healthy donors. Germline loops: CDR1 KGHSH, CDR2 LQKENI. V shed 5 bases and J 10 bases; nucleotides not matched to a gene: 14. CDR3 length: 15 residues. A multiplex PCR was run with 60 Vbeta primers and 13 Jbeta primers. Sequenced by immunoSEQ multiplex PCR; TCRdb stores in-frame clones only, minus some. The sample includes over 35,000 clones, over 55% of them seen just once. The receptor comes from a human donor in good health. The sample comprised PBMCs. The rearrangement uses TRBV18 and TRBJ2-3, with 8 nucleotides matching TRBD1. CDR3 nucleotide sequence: TGTGCCAGCTCAGGAGACAGGGGATCGGGAGCCGCGCAGTATTTT. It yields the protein CASSGDRGSGAAQYF.